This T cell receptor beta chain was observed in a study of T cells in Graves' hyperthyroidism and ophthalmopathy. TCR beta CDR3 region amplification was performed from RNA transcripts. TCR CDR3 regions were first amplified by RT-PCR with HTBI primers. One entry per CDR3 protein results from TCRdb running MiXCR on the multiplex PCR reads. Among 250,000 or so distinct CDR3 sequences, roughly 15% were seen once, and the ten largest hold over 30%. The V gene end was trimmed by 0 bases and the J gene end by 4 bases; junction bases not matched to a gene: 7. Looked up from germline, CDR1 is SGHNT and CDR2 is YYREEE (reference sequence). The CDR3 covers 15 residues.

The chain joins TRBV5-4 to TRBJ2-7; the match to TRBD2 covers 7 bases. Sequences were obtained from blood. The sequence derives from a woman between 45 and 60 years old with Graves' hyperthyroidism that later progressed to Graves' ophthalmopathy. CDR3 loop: CASSLVPAGRYEQYF. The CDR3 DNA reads TGTGCCAGCAGCTTGGTCCCAGCGGGAAGGTACGAGCAGTACTTC.